Each of the 8 T cell receptor beta chains below was sequenced from the same sample in a study of blood T cell repertoires in COVID-19. Sequencing was performed with immunoSEQ multiplex PCR; in TCRdb, only in-frame clones are kept and a portion is missing. The table shows roughly 75,000 clones, with 85% to 90% occurring only once. Sample: peripheral blood. The receptors derive from a man aged 60 to 75 with acute or convalescent COVID-19.

The chain couples TRBV19 to TRBJ2-7, with D possibly being TRBD2 (8 bases). V lost 2 bases and J lost 0, with 14 bases in between. The CDR3 consists of 16 residues. CDR1 LNHDA and CDR2 SQIVND come from the germline V gene (reference sequence). The CDR3 region has the DNA TGTGCCAGTAGTATAATAGCGGGACAGAGCTCCTACGAGCAGTACTTC. It yields the protein CASSIIAGQSSYEQYF.

This chain connects TRBV4-1 to TRBJ1-1, with 7 bases identical to TRBD1. The CDR3 runs to 14 residues. Germline assignment: CDR1 MGHRA and CDR2 YSYEKL. The V gene end was trimmed by 4 bases and the J gene end by 2 bases; junction bases not matched to a gene: 4. CDR3 loop: CASSLGQANTEAFF. The DNA for the CDR3 is TGCGCCAGCAGCCTTGGACAGGCCAACACTGAAGCTTTCTTT.

J is TRBJ2-1 and V is TRBV5-1; 12 nucleotides match TRBD2. The germline CDR1 and CDR2 sequences are SGHRS and YFSETQ. Trimming removed 4 bases from V and 8 bases from J; junction bases left unmatched: 7. CDR3 length equals 15 residues. Here the CDR3 DNA reads TGCGCCAGCAGCCCTAGCGGGAGGGCTCCCGATGAGCAGTTCTTC. It yields the protein CASSPSGRAPDEQFF.

The chain recombines TRBV12-3 or TRBV12-4 with TRBJ1-1, with D possibly matching TRBD1 (5 bases). V was cut by 6 bases and J by 1 base, with 9 bases left in between. This CDR3 comprises 13 residues. The CDR3 here is CASSPGQNTEAFF. The CDR3 DNA is TGTGCCAGCAGCCCCGGACAGAACACTGAAGCTTTCTTT.

This clone showed up just once. This sequence joins TRBV5-1 and TRBJ2-2; 8 bases line up with TRBD2. V lost 4 bases to trimming and J lost 4 bases; unmatched junction nucleotides: 9. The CDR3 consists of 16 residues. Germline V lookup: CDR1 SGHRS, CDR2 YFSETQ. This chain's CDR3 is CASSGAGTRSTGELFF. CDR3 sequence (DNA): TGCGCCAGCAGCGGGGCCGGGACTAGATCCACCGGGGAGCTGTTTTTT. Filled out from reference TRBV5-1 and TRBJ2-2, the complete variable domain reads KAGVTQTPRYLIKTRGQQVTLSCSPISGHRSVSWYQQTPGQGLQFLFEYFSETQRNKGNFPGRFSGRQFSNSRSEMNVSTLELGDSALYLCASSGAGTRSTGELFFGEGSRLTVL.

V and J are TRBV12-3 or TRBV12-4 and TRBJ2-7; possibly TRBD1 for D (5 bases). This CDR3 is 11 amino acids long. Trimming shortened V by 6 bases and J by 5 bases, and 8 bases separated the two germline ends. CDR3 loop: CASSPRDEQYF. The CDR3 DNA reads as TGTGCCAGCAGCCCCAGGGACGAGCAGTACTTC.

The V and J genes are TRBV28 and TRBJ1-5, with D perhaps matching TRBD1 (6 bases). V was pared by 5 bases and J by 6 bases, with 14 bases between. The CDR3 length is 14 residues. Germline V lookup: CDR1 MDHEN, CDR2 SYDVKM. The CDR3 region is CASSLPGVSQPQHF. Written as DNA, the CDR3 is TGTGCCAGCAGTCTACCAGGGGTAAGTCAGCCCCAGCATTTT.

The V and J genes are TRBV6-1 and TRBJ2-3; tentatively, D is TRBD2 (6 bases). The V and J ends lost 0 bases and 0 bases respectively, with 10 bases between them. Germline assignment: CDR1 MNHNS and CDR2 SASEGT. CDR3 length equals 16 residues. This CDR3 is CASSEAGRPSTDTQYF. DNA for the CDR3: TGTGCCAGCAGTGAAGCGGGGAGGCCTAGCACAGATACGCAGTATTTT.